This TCR beta chain was documented in a study of T cell repertoires in cytomegalovirus infection. The wider study: Recently identified HLA-C-restricted and well-studied HLA-B-restricted CMV epitopes were used. Both a matching HLA type and CMV infection were indicated by public TCR beta signatures.

TCRdb used MiXCR to reprocess the reads, holding one entry per CDR3 protein. The sample lists roughly 180,000 distinct CDR3 sequences, roughly 21% seen once, with about 25% in the top ten. Many counts were recorded for this clonotype. Its antigen is unknown. Regarding the study as a whole: Ex vivo, HLA-C-restricted CMV-specific TCR beta clonotypes prevailed over the rest of the response. Based on cumulative public TCR beta family frequency, carriers of CMV plus the relevant HLA were identified.

The CDR3 loop spans 15 amino acids. Per germline, CDR1 MNHEY and CDR2 SMNVEV (reference sequence). Trimming cost V 2 bases and J 0 bases, with 8 bases left between them. The clonotype was recovered from a human donor in good health (CMV status not recorded). Some clones in this sample may be carry-over from other donors' samples. The V call is TRBV27, the J call TRBJ2-1, with D tentatively TRBD1 (5 bases). The sequenced sample was CD8+ T cells from cultured PBMCs, obtained from culture after CMV antigen stimulation. CDR3 protein: CASSLTGLSYNEQFF. In DNA form, the CDR3 reads TGTGCCAGCAGTTTAACAGGCCTCTCCTACAATGAGCAGTTCTTC.